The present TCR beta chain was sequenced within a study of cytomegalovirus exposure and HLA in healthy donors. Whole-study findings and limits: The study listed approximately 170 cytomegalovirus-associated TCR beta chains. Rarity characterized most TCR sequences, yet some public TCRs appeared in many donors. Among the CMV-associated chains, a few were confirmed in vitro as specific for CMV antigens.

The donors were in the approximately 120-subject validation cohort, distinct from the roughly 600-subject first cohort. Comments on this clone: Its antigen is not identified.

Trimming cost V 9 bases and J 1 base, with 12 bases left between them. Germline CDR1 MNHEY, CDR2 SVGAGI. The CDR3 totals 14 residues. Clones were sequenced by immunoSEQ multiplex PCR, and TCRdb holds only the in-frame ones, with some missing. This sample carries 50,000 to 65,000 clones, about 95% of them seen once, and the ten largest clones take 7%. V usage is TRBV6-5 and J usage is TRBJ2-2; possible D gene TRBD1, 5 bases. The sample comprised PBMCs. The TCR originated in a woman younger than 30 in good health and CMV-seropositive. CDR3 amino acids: CASYRSRNTGELFF. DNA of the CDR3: TGTGCCAGTTACAGGAGCCGGAACACCGGGGAGCTGTTTTTT.